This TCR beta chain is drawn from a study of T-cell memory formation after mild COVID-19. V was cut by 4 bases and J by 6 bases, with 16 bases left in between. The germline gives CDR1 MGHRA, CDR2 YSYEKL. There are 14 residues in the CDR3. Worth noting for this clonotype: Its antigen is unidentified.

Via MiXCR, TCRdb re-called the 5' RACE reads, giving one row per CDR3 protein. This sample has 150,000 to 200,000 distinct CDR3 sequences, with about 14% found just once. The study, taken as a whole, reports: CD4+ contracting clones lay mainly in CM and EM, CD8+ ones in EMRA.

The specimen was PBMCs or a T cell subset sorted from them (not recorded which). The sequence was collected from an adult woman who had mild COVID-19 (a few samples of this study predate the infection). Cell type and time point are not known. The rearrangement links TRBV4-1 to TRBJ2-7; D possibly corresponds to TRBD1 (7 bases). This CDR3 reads CASSRIQGGVEQYF. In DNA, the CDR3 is TGCGCCAGCAGCCGAATCCAGGGGGGAGTCGAGCAGTACTTC.